These 3 T cell receptor beta chains were sequenced from one sample in a study of T cell responses to AZD1222 COVID-19 vaccine. TCRdb's table, derived via immunoSEQ multiplex PCR, lists solely in-frame clones and lacks some. The sample table sets out about 140,000 clones. Sequencing used peripheral blood. Receptor source: an adult in good health.

The V and J genes are TRBV19 and TRBJ1-6; TRBD1 is a possible D gene (6 bases). Germline-derived CDR1 and CDR2 are LNHDA and SQIVND (reference sequence). This CDR3 has 15 amino acids. Trimming took off 5 bases at V and 7 bases at J, with 15 bases between the two ends. In DNA, the CDR3 is TGTGCCAGTAGTTTACAGGGATTCGCAAATTCACCCCTCCACTTT. This encodes CASSLQGFANSPLHF. Based on the CDR3 plus reference TRBV19 and TRBJ1-6, the full variable domain is DGGITQSPKYLFRKEGQNVTLSCEQNLNHDAMYWYRQDPGQGLRLIYYSQIVNDFQKGDIAEGYSVSREKKESFPLTVTSAQKNPTAFYLCASSLQGFANSPLHFGNGTRLTVT.

The chain couples TRBV5-1 to TRBJ2-3; D remains unclear. Germline CDR1 SGHRS, CDR2 YFSETQ. Trimming took 5 bases from V and 4 from J, leaving 8 bases between them. The CDR3 runs 12 residues. For the CDR3, the DNA is TGCGCCAGCAGAATCCGTTCAGATACGCAGTATTTT. It translates to CASRIRSDTQYF.

This chain links TRBV5-1 with TRBJ1-4; 10 bases are a match to TRBD1. Germline loops: CDR1 SGHRS, CDR2 YFSETQ. The CDR3 runs to 14 residues. The trim removed 3 bases at V and 8 bases at J, leaving 4 bases unmatched. CDR3 sequence (DNA): TGCGCCAGCAGCTGGACAGGGGGAGAAGAAAAACTGTTTTTT. Translating it yields CASSWTGGEEKLFF.